The TCR beta chain under discussion was sequenced for a study of blood T cells in healthy people across ages. Study background: Template switching picked up about one barcoded beta molecule for each two T cells. Study results and caveats: A strong correlation was seen between TCR beta diversity and naive T cell percentage.

Primed by a sample-barcoded 5' primer and a J-beta primer mix, a second PCR proceeded for roughly 7 to 11 cycles. Tagging of each cDNA molecule was performed by a template-switch adaptor with 12 random nucleotides. MiXCR, run by TCRdb on the 5' RACE reads, gives a single entry per CDR3 protein. The sample yields about 1,500,000 distinct CDR3 sequences, 25% to 30% seen once. V was clipped by 4 bases and J by 5 bases, with 15 bases between them. The germline V gene encodes CDR1 SGHRS and CDR2 YFSETQ. This CDR3 region has 14 residues. Every sample gave at least 5.5 micrograms of total RNA when it was extracted. A note on this clonotype: The antigen is not known.

This chain joins TRBV5-1 and TRBJ2-5; either TRBD1 or TRBD2 may supply D (5 bases each). The sequence derives from a woman in her twenties or thirties in good health. Input material: blood. CDR3 DNA: TGCGCCAGCAGCCTGGGACCTCGGCGGGAGACCCAGTACTTC. It codes for CASSLGPRRETQYF. The whole variable domain, remainder taken from reference TRBV5-1 and TRBJ2-5, is KAGVTQTPRYLIKTRGQQVTLSCSPISGHRSVSWYQQTPGQGLQFLFEYFSETQRNKGNFPGRFSGRQFSNSRSEMNVSTLELGDSALYLCASSLGPRRETQYFGPGTRLLVL.